This T cell receptor (beta chain) was found in a study of CD8 T cells in ankylosing spondylitis. Points from the study as a whole: A number of the motif variants had already been described in reactive arthritis synovial fluid and blood. Disease-linked clones were found to be CD8+ and relatively rare in peripheral blood.

This clonotype was recorded a few times. What it recognizes is unknown. With 10 bases clipped from V and 2 bases from J, the junction kept 9 bases outside the gene matches. The CDR3 is made up of 14 amino acids. Looked up from germline, CDR1 is MDHEN and CDR2 is SYDVKM. TCRdb analysed the 5' RACE reads with MiXCR anew, one entry per CDR3 protein. The table has about 320,000 distinct CDR3 sequences, roughly 10% seen once. The clonotype was recovered from a female donor with ankylosing spondylitis or in good health (not recorded which). Material for sequencing was blood, either unsorted or a sorted T cell fraction (not recorded which). J is TRBJ2-7 and V is TRBV28; 9 nucleotides align to TRBD2. The CDR3 region has the DNA TGTGCCATAGCAAGCGGGGGGCTAGCCTACGAGCAGTACTTC. It codes for CAIASGGLAYEQYF.